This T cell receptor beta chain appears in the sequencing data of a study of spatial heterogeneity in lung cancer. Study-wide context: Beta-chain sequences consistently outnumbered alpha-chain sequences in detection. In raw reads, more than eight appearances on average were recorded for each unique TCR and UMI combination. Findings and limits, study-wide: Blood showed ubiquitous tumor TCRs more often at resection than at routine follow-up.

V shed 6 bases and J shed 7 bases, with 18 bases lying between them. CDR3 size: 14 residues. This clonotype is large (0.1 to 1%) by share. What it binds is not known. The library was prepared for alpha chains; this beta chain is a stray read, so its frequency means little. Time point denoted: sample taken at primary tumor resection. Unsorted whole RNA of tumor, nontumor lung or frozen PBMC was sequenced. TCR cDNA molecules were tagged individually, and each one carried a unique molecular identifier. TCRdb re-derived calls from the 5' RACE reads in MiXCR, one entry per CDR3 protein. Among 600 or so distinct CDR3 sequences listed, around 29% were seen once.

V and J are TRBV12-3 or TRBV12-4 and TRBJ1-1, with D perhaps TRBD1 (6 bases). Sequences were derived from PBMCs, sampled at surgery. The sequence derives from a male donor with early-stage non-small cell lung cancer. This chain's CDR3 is CASSPGGGRGEAFF. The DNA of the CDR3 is TGTGCCAGCAGCCCTGGGGGCGGGCGGGGTGAAGCTTTCTTT.